Each of the 14 T cell receptor beta chains below was sequenced from the same sample in a study of blood T cell repertoires in COVID-19. Repertoires were generated with immunoSEQ multiplex PCR, while TCRdb's copy carries only in-frame clones and drops some. The sample records about 120,000 clones, roughly four fifths being singletons. The sequencing input was peripheral blood. The receptor set was obtained from a human donor in a cohort sampled during active COVID-19.

The V gene is TRBV7-8, the J gene TRBJ2-2; no clear D. With 2 bases removed from V and 5 bases from J, the gap between germline ends came to 12 bases. This CDR3 is built from 15 residues. Germline CDR1 SGHVS, CDR2 FQNEAQ. CDR3 sequence reads: CASSLLQLATGELFF. CDR3 DNA sequence: TGTGCCAGCAGCTTACTACAGTTGGCGACCGGGGAGCTGTTTTTT.

The chain is built from TRBV28 and TRBJ2-3; 8 bases are a match to TRBD1. The CDR3 has 17 residues. Trimming at V came to 4 bases and at J to 5 bases, leaving 14 bases not matched to a gene. CDR1 and CDR2 (germline): MDHEN, SYDVKM. CDR3 sequence: CASSSGQGMNSGDTQYF. The CDR3, as DNA: TGTGCCAGCAGTTCCGGACAGGGAATGAATTCTGGAGATACGCAGTATTTT.

This clone was picked up one time. The V call is TRBV29-1, the J call TRBJ2-3; tentative D call: TRBD2 (5 bases). Germline CDR1 and CDR2: SQVTM and ANQGSEA. The CDR3 contains 13 residues. The V and J ends lost 7 bases and 2 bases respectively, with 13 bases between them. DNA for the CDR3: TGCAGCGGCCTCCGAGGGTTCACAGATACGCAGTATTTT. It is translated as CSGLRGFTDTQYF.

The chain is built from TRBV6-1 and TRBJ1-2; TRBD1 might be the D (5 bases). The length of the CDR3 is 16 residues. Trimming pared 0 bases from V and 0 bases from J, leaving 11 bases between. Germline V lookup: CDR1 MNHNS, CDR2 SASEGT. CDR3 loop: CASSEARQRPNYGYTF. The CDR3, as DNA: TGTGCCAGCAGTGAAGCCAGACAGAGACCTAACTATGGCTACACCTTC.

The rearrangement links TRBV4-1 to TRBJ2-3, with D tentatively TRBD2 (6 bases). V gave up 4 bases and J gave up 2 bases, with 10 bases separating them. The germline gives CDR1 MGHRA, CDR2 YSYEKL. The CDR3 length is 14 residues. The CDR3: CASSRGANTDTQYF. Written as DNA, the CDR3 is TGCGCCAGCAGCCGCGGGGCAAACACAGATACGCAGTATTTT.

The CDR3 spells CASSYSETASYEQYF. The CDR3 coding sequence is TGTGCCAGCAGTTACTCGGAGACAGCCTCCTACGAGCAGTACTTC. J is TRBJ2-7 and V is TRBV6-2 or TRBV6-3; a weak D match, TRBD1 (5 bases). Looked up from germline, CDR1 is MNHEY and CDR2 is SVGEGT. CDR3 length equals 15 residues. V lost 0 bases and J lost 0, with 9 bases in between.

The chain combines TRBV6-5 with TRBJ2-6; weak D call: TRBD1 (5 bases). Germline assignment: CDR1 MNHEY and CDR2 SVGAGI. This CDR3 is 15 amino acids long. The V end lost 6 bases, the J end lost 2 bases, and 11 bases lay between the germline ends. The CDR3 DNA sequence: TGTGCCAGCAGGACGCAGGGTCCTGGGGCCAACGTCCTGACTTTC. Translation gives CASRTQGPGANVLTF.

The CDR3 nucleotides read TGTGCCAGCTCGAGACTATCCAACCAAGAGACCCAGTACTTC. Translated, it gives CASSRLSNQETQYF. The chain joins TRBV25-1 to TRBJ2-5, with TRBD2 as a possible D gene (5 bases). V lost 8 bases and J 0 bases, leaving 13 bases between the germline ends. The CDR3 covers 14 residues. Germline CDR1 MGHDK, CDR2 SYGVNS.

The chain has TRBV5-4 and TRBJ2-5; 7 bases agree with TRBD1. Germline CDR1 and CDR2: SGHNT and YYREEE (reference sequence). The CDR3 contains 14 residues. Trimming cost V 4 bases and J 2 bases; bases outside gene matches: 5. The CDR3 coding sequence is TGTGCCAGCAGCGGGGGACAGTCTCAAGAGACCCAGTACTTC. This translates into CASSGGQSQETQYF. Supplemented by reference TRBV5-4 and TRBJ2-5, the full variable domain reads ETGVTQSPTHLIKTRGQQVTLRCSSQSGHNTVSWYQQALGQGPQFIFQYYREEENGRGNFPPRFSGLQFPNYSSELNVNALELDDSALYLCASSGGQSQETQYFGPGTRLLVL.

This clone was counted once. The rearrangement joins TRBV29-1 to TRBJ2-3; the D is unclear. With 4 bases removed from V and 2 bases from J, the gap between germline ends came to 7 bases. The CDR3 is 12 residues long. The germline V gene encodes CDR1 SQVTM and CDR2 ANQGSEA. The CDR3 protein is CSVAQYTDTQYF. The CDR3 coding sequence is TGCAGCGTTGCCCAGTACACAGATACGCAGTATTTT.

The chain joins TRBV9 to TRBJ1-2; perhaps TRBD1 as D (6 bases). Trimming took 2 bases from V and 2 from J, leaving 7 bases between them. Germline V gene sequence: CDR1 SGDLS, CDR2 YYNGEE. The CDR3 consists of 13 residues. The CDR3 loop is CASSVQGNYGYTF. DNA for the CDR3: TGTGCCAGCAGCGTCCAGGGGAACTATGGCTACACCTTC.

In this sample, this clone turned up once. The V gene is TRBV25-1, the J gene TRBJ2-5; D gene unclear. V was pared by 4 bases and J by 1 base, with 13 bases between. This CDR3 spans 15 amino acids. Germline CDR1 reads MGHDK; CDR2 reads SYGVNS. CDR3 protein: CASSVSEVLQETQYF. CDR3 sequence (DNA): TGTGCCAGCAGTGTTAGTGAGGTTCTCCAAGAGACCCAGTACTTC.

The V and J genes are TRBV5-6 and TRBJ2-1, with TRBD2 identical over 7 bases. Germline V gene data show CDR1 as SGHDT and CDR2 as YYEEEE. The CDR3 totals 12 residues. The J segment lost 12 bases and the V segment lost 4 bases, leaving 7 bases of the junction unmatched. In DNA form, the CDR3 reads TGTGCCAGCAGCGGCGGGACTAATCGGCAGTTCTTC. Translation: CASSGGTNRQFF.

This clone occurred once. This chain uses TRBV10-3 with TRBJ2-7; no clear D gene. The CDR3 runs 14 residues. Germline V gene data show CDR1 as ENHRY and CDR2 as SYGVKD. Trimming cost V 4 bases and J 6 bases, with 16 bases left between them. CDR3 sequence (DNA): TGTGCCATCAGTGTTGGGCAGGATACCTCCGAGCAGTACTTC. It translates to CAISVGQDTSEQYF.